One sample yielded the 7 T cell receptor beta chains listed below, sequenced in a study of tumor-infiltrating lymphocytes in primary liver carcinoma. DNA and RNA were both co-extracted from about 19-30 mg of bulk tissue that had not been sorted. The input was 450 to 500 ng total RNA; TCR beta cDNA was made from it with a constant-region primer. Nested multiplex PCR, run for three rounds with slightly modified ARM-PCR, yielded TCR beta libraries. The study ran its first two PCR rounds for around 10 cycles each, using TRBV1-TRBV30 forward primers and a C-beta reverse primer. TCRdb independently ran MiXCR on the multiplex PCR reads; one entry per CDR3 protein. The sample yields some 43,000 distinct CDR3 sequences, less than 75% seen once. The specimen sequenced was liver tumor tissue from sampling region 5. The subset: tumor region T5, tumor centre. Receptors originate from a man between 35 and 55 years old with primary liver carcinoma and hepatitis B virus infection.

With regard to this clonotype: Germline is not matched at one junction end, which may reflect a read error. This chain uses TRBV29-1 with TRBJ2-3; the D is unclear. Germline V lookup: CDR1 SQVTM, CDR2 ANQGSEA. There are 13 residues in the CDR3. The CDR3 loop is CSVYAVGTDTHYF. CDR3 in DNA: TGCAGCGTCTACGCGGTAGGCACAGATACGCATTATTTT.

V usage is TRBV12-3 or TRBV12-4 and J usage is TRBJ2-5; D is perhaps TRBD2 (7 bases). Trimming removed 6 bases from V and 7 bases from J, with 18 bases in between. This CDR3 has 14 residues. CDR3 nucleotide sequence: TGTGCCAGCAGGGGAGGGGGAGGGTTAGGGACCCAGTACTTC. This codes for CASRGGGGLGTQYF.

Comments on this clonotype: In this CDR3 the conserved last residue, phenylalanine or tryptophan, is missing, so a read error is likely. The chain couples TRBV7-8 to TRBJ2-7; TRBD1 might be the D (5 bases). Germline V gives CDR1 SGHVS, CDR2 FQNEAQ. V was clipped by 9 bases and J by 3 bases, with 18 bases between them. The CDR3 runs to 14 residues. The CDR3 spells CASSLDSEDYEQYL. In DNA form, the CDR3 reads TGTGCCAGTAGCCTTGACAGCGAAGACTACGAGCAGTACCTC.

There are a few counts of this clonotype. Given a much more abundant clone one base away, this may be a read error. The chain joins TRBV5-6 to TRBJ2-1; 8 bases align to TRBD1. CDR1 SGHDT and CDR2 YYEEEE come from the germline V gene. The CDR3 has 15 residues. The CDR3 is CASGLWRQGNEEQFF. CDR3 DNA: TGTGCCAGCGGCTTATGGAGACAGGGGAATGAGGAGCAGTTCTTC.

Remarks on this clonotype: This may stem from a read error, because a much larger clone lies one nucleotide away. The chain couples TRBV28 to TRBJ1-4; D not certain. The CDR3 sequence is 14 residues long. Germline values: CDR1 MDHEN, CDR2 SYDVKM. CDR3 loop: CASSLSLLNEKLVF. CDR3 sequence (DNA): TGTGCCAGCAGTTTATCACTGCTAAATGAAAAACTGGTTTTT.

With regard to this clonotype: A much more abundant neighbour one base away suggests this may be a read error. V and J are TRBV28 and TRBJ1-2; tentatively, D is TRBD1 (5 bases). The CDR3 covers 14 residues. Per germline, CDR1 MDHEN and CDR2 SYDVKM. CDR3 DNA: TGTGCCAGCAGAGCCCCGGGGAGGGGCTATGGCTACATCTTC. Translating gives CASRAPGRGYGYIF.

CDR3 bases: TGTGCCAGCAGCCACTTCCTAGGACTAGCGCAAAGCGACGAGCAGTACTTC. Translated, it gives CASSHFLGLAQSDEQYF. V usage is TRBV12-3 or TRBV12-4 and J usage is TRBJ2-7; 9 bases fit TRBD2. This CDR3 comprises 17 residues. V was clipped by 6 bases and J by 5 bases; unmatched bases: 17.